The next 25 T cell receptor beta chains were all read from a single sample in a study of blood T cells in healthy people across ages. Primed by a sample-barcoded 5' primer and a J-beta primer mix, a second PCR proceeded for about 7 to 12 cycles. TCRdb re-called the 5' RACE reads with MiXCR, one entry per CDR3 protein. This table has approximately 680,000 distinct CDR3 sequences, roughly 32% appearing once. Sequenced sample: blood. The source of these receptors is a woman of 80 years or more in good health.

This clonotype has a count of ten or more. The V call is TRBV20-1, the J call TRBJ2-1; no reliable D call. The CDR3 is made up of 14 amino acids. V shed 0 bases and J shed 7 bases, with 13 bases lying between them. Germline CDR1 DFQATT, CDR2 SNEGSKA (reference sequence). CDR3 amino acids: CSAREPPAVNEQFF. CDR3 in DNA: TGCAGTGCTAGAGAGCCTCCGGCGGTAAATGAGCAGTTCTTC.

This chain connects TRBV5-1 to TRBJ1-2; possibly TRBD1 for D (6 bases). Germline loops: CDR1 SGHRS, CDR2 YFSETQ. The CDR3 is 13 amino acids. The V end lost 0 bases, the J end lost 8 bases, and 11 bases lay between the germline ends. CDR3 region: CASSLDGTSGYTF. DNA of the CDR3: TGCGCCAGCAGCTTGGACGGGACATCCGGCTACACCTTC.

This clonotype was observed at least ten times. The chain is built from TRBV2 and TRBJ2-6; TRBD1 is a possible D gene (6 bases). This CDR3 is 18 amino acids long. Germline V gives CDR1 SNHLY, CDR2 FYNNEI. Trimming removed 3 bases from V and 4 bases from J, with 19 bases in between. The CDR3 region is CASSDLGALLTGANVLTF. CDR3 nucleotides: TGTGCCAGCAGTGATTTGGGGGCGTTACTAACCGGGGCCAACGTCCTGACTTTC. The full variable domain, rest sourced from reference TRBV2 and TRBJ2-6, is EPEVTQTPSHQVTQMGQEVILRCVPISNHLYFYWYRQILGQKVEFLVSFYNNEISEKSEIFDDQFSVERPDGSNFTLKIRSTKLEDSAMYFCASSDLGALLTGANVLTFGAGSRLTVL.

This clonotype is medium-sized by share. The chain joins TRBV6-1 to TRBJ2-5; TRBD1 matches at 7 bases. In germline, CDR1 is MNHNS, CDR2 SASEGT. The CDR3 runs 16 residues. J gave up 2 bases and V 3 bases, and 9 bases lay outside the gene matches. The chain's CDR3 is CASSEGLRQGQETQYF. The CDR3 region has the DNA TGTGCCAGCAGTGAGGGGTTACGACAGGGACAAGAGACCCAGTACTTC.

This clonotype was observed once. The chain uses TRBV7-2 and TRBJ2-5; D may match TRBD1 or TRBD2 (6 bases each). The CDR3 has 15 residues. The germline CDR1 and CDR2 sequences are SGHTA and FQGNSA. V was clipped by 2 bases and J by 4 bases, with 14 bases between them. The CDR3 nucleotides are TGTGCCAGCAGCTTAAATGGGGGGCTCCCAGAGACCCAGTACTTC. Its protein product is CASSLNGGLPETQYF.

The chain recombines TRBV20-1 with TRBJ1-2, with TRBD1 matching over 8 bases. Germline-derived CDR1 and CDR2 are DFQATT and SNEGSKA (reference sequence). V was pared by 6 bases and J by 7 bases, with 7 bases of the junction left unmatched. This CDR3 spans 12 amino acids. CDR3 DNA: TGCAGTGCCCAGCACAGGGGGGGTGGCTACACCTTC. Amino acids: CSAQHRGGGYTF.

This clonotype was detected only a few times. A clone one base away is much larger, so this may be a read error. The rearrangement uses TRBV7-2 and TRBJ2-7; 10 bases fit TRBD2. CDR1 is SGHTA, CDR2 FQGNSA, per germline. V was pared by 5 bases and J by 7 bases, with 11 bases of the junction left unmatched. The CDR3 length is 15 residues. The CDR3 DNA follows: TGTGCCAGCAGCCCGCTAGCGGGGGCCTACAATGAGCAGTACTTC. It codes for CASSPLAGAYNEQYF.

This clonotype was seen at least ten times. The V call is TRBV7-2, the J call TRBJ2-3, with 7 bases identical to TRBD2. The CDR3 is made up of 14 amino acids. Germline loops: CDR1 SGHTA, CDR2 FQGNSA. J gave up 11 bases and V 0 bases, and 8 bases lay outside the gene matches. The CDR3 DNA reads TGTGCCAGCAGCTTAGCCAGCGGGCCGGGGGGGCAGTATTTT. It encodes CASSLASGPGGQYF.

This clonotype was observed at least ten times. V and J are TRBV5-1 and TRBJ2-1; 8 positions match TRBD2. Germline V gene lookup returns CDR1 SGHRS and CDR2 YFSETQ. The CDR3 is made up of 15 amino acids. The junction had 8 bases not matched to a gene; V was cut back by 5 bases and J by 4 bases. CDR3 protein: CASSIPSGGYNEQFF. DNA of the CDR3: TGCGCCAGCAGTATTCCGAGCGGGGGATACAATGAGCAGTTCTTC. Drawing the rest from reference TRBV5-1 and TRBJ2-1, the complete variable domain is KAGVTQTPRYLIKTRGQQVTLSCSPISGHRSVSWYQQTPGQGLQFLFEYFSETQRNKGNFPGRFSGRQFSNSRSEMNVSTLELGDSALYLCASSIPSGGYNEQFFGPGTRLTVL.

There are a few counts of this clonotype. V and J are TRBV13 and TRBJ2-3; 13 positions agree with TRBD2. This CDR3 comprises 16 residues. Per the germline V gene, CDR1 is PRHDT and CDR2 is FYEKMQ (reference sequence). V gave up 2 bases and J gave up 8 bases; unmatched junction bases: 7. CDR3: CASSLRGLAGTGTQYF. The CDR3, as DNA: TGTGCCAGCAGCTTACGGGGACTAGCGGGGACTGGTACGCAGTATTTT.

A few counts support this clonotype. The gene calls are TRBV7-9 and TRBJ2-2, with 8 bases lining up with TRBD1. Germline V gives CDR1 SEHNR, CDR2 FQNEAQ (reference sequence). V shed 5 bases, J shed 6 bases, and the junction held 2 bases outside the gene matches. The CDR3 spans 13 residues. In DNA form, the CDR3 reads TGTGCCAGCAGCCAGACAGGGGCCGGGGAGCTGTTTTTT. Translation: CASSQTGAGELFF.

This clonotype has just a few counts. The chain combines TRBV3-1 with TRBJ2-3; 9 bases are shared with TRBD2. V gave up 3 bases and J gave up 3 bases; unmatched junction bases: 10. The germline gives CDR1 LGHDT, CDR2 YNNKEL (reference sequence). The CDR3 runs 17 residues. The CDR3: CASSHIKTSGVTDTQYF. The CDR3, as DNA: TGTGCCAGCAGCCACATCAAGACTAGCGGCGTTACAGATACGCAGTATTTT.

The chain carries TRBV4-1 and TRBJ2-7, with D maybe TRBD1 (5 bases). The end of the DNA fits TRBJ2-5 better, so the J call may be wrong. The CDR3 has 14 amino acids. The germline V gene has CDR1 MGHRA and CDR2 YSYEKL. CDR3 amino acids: CASSQANRGETQYF. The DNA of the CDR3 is TGCGCCAGCAGCCAAGCGAATAGGGGCGAGACCCAGTACTTC.

CDR3 amino acids: CASRLRAGLNTEAFF. CDR3 DNA: TGTGCCAGCAGGCTGCGCGCGGGGCTGAACACTGAAGCTTTCTTT. This rearrangement joins TRBV5-4 to TRBJ1-1; tentative D call: TRBD1 (5 bases). This CDR3 comprises 15 residues. Germline CDR1 SGHNT, CDR2 YYREEE (reference sequence). The V gene lost 5 bases and the J gene lost 0 bases, with 14 bases spanning the gap.

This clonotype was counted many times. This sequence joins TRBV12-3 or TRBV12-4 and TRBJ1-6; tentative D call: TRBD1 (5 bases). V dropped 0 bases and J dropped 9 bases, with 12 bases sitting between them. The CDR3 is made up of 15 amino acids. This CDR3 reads CASSLAGAFSSPLHF. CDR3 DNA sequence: TGTGCCAGCAGTTTAGCAGGGGCGTTTAGTTCACCCCTCCACTTT.

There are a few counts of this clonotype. CDR3 DNA: TGTGCCAGCAGTACCCCTGGGTCCGGGGAGCTGTTTTTT. Translating it yields CASSTPGSGELFF. V and J are TRBV12-3 or TRBV12-4 and TRBJ2-2, with D unresolved. The CDR3 runs to 13 residues. The V end lost 5 bases, the J end lost 6 bases, and 10 bases lay between the germline ends.

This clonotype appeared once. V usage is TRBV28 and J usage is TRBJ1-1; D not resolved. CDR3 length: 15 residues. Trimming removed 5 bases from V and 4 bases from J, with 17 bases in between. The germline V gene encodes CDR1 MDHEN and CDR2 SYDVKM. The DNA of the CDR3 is TGTGCCAGCAGTCCGATGAGGGCGGGAGGCACTGAAGCTTTCTTT. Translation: CASSPMRAGGTEAFF.

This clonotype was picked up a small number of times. In DNA, the CDR3 is TGTGCCAGCAGCGTCGGAGTAACGGCGGAAAAACTGTTTTTT. It is translated as CASSVGVTAEKLFF. The chain couples TRBV9 to TRBJ1-4; D uncertain. Germline V gene lookup returns CDR1 SGDLS and CDR2 YYNGEE. The CDR3 runs 14 residues. The V gene lost 2 bases and the J gene lost 8 bases, with 13 bases spanning the gap.

The CDR3: CSAINAGFGQGRTGELFF. The CDR3, as DNA: TGCAGTGCTATCAATGCGGGATTTGGACAGGGACGCACCGGGGAGCTGTTTTTT. The V and J genes are TRBV20-1 and TRBJ2-2; TRBD1 aligns across 8 bases. The germline CDR1 and CDR2 sequences are DFQATT and SNEGSKA (reference sequence). CDR3 length equals 18 residues. V was pared by 4 bases and J by 4 bases, with 17 bases of the junction left unmatched.

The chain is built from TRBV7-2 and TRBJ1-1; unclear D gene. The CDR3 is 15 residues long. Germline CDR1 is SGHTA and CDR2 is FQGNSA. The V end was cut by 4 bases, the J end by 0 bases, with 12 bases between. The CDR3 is CASSSDLRMNTEAFF. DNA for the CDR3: TGTGCCAGCAGCTCCGACTTGAGGATGAACACTGAAGCTTTCTTT.

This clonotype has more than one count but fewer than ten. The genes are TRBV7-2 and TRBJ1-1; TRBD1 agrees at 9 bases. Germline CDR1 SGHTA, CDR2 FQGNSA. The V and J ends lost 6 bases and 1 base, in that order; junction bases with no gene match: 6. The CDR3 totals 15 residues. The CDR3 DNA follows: TGTGCCAGCAGTACCTACAGGGGGCCGAACACTGAAGCTTTCTTT. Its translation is CASSTYRGPNTEAFF.

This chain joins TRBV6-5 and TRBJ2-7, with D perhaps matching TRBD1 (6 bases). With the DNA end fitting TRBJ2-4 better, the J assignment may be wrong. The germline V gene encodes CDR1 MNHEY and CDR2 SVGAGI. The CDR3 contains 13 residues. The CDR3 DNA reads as TGTGCCAGCAGGGACAGAACCGAAAACATTCAGTACTTC. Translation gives CASRDRTENIQYF.

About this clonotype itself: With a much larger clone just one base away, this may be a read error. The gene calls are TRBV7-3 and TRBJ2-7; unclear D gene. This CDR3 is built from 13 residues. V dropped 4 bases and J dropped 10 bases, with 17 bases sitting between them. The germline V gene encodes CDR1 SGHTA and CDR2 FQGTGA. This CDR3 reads CASSSKDQEIQYF. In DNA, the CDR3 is TGTGCCAGCAGCTCCAAGGATCAAGAGATCCAGTACTTC.

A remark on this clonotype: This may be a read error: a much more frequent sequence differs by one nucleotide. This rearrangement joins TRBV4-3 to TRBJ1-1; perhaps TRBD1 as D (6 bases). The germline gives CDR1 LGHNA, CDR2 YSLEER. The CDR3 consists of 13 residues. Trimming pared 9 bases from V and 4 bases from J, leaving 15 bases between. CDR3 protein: CASATGWSTEAFF. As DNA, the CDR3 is TGCGCCAGTGCTACAGGGTGGAGCACTGAAGCTTTCTTT.

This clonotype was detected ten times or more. CDR3 sequence (DNA): TGCAGTGCTAGAGATTATGCGGGGAATAACAATGAGCAGTTCTTC. Translated, it gives CSARDYAGNNNEQFF. The chain uses TRBV20-1 and TRBJ2-1; tentatively, D is TRBD2 (6 bases). The CDR3 covers 15 residues. V lost 0 bases to trimming and J lost 5 bases, with 14 bases between them. Germline CDR1 is DFQATT and CDR2 is SNEGSKA (reference sequence).